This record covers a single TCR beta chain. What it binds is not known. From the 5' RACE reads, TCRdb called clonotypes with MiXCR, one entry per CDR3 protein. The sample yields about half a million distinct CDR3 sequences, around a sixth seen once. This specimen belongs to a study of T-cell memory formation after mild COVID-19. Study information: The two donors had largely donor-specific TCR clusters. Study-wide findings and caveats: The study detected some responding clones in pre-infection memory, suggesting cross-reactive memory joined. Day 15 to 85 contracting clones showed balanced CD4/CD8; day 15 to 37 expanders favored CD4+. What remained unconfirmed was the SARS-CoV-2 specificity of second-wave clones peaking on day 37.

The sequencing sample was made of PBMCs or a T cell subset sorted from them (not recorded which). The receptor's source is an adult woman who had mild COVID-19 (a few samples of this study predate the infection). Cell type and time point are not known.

The CDR3 here is CASSLWTHKGDTQYF. The CDR3 DNA follows: TGTGCCAGCAGCCTCTGGACTCATAAGGGGGATACGCAGTATTTT. The rearrangement joins TRBV7-9 to TRBJ2-3, with D tentatively TRBD1 or TRBD2 (5 bases each). Germline CDR1 reads SEHNR; CDR2 reads FQNEAQ (reference sequence). This CDR3 has 15 residues. Trimming took off 5 bases at V and 6 bases at J, with 18 bases between the two ends.